This TCR beta chain was obtained from a study of OX40 agonist ivuxolimab in advanced cancers. Worth noting for this clone: No antigen is known for it.

The study, taken as a whole, reports: Both blood CD4+ and CD8+ T cells showed clonal growth by week 6 at 0.1 to 3.0 mg/kg. Partial responders dosed at 0.1-3.0 mg/kg displayed clonal expansion ranking among the lowest.

Germline CDR1 is SGHAT and CDR2 is FQNNGV. The V and J ends lost 2 bases and 0 bases respectively, with 11 bases between them. The length of the CDR3 is 16 residues. Assay: immunoSEQ multiplex PCR; the TCRdb copy retains only in-frame clones and omits some. The table shows approximately 76,000 clones, with around 90% occurring only once. This clonotype was sampled from an adult with an advanced solid tumor such as melanoma, head and neck, liver or kidney cancer. The sequenced sample was CD4+ or CD8+ T cells sorted from blood, obtained in a trial of the OX40 agonist ivuxolimab. This chain joins TRBV11-2 and TRBJ1-3; D is unresolved. In DNA form, the CDR3 reads TGTGCCAGCAGCTTATCTACCGGGAACTCTGGAAACACCATATATTTT. This gives the protein CASSLSTGNSGNTIYF.